These T cell receptor beta chains were read from a single sample in a study of naive and memory T cell subsets. TCRdb re-analysed the UMI-ligation and nested PCR reads in MiXCR, keeping a single row per CDR3 protein. The sample consists of around 160,000 distinct CDR3 sequences, approximately 24% of them appearing once. Sequencing was performed on naive CD4+ T cells from blood. These receptors were obtained from a human donor in good health. Each CDR3 is given with its conserved first and last residue. The D gene is left open where the match is weak. The size entry is marked missing in some rows and otherwise reads once, few, many or a size class.

DNA: TGTGCCATCAGTGAGTCGGGACAGGGAACCCTCCACTTT; CDR3: CAISESGQGTLHF; size: few; V: TRBV10-3; D: TRBD1; J: TRBJ1-6
DNA: TGCAGTGCTAGAGGCCCGACCTACAATGAGCAGTTCTTC; CDR3: CSARGPTYNEQFF; size: many; V: TRBV20-1; D: NA; J: TRBJ2-1
DNA: TGTGCCAGCAGCCAAGGGTGGACAGGGAAAAACATTCAGTACTTC; CDR3: CASSQGWTGKNIQYF; size: few; V: TRBV3-1; D: TRBD1; J: TRBJ2-4
DNA: TGTGCCAGCTCACCTGTCCCTAGCGGACTTCAGTACCAAGAGACCCAGTACTTC; CDR3: CASSPVPSGLQYQETQYF; size: NA; V: TRBV18; D: TRBD2; J: TRBJ2-5
DNA: TGTGCCAGCAGCCAAGCAAATCCGGGACGGATCTCTGGAAACACCATATATTTT; CDR3: CASSQANPGRISGNTIYF; size: NA; V: TRBV3-1; D: NA; J: TRBJ1-3
DNA: TGTGCCAGCAGCGGGGTGACAGATACGCAGTATTTT; CDR3: CASSGVTDTQYF; size: NA; V: TRBV5-4; D: NA; J: TRBJ2-3
DNA: TGCGCCAGCAGCTCCGGGACTAGGGACTACAATGAGCAGTTCTTC; CDR3: CASSSGTRDYNEQFF; size: NA; V: TRBV5-1; D: TRBD2; J: TRBJ2-1
DNA: TGTGCCAGCAGCGCCCTCCTGACTAGCGGGAGAGTCAATGAGCAGTTCTTC; CDR3: CASSALLTSGRVNEQFF; size: NA; V: TRBV3-1; D: TRBD2; J: TRBJ2-1
DNA: TGCAGTGCTAGACGGGTACCCACAGATACGCAGTATTTT; CDR3: CSARRVPTDTQYF; size: many; V: TRBV20-1; D: NA; J: TRBJ2-3
DNA: TGTGCCAGCAGCCCAGGACAGGGTTGGGGTCAGCAGTTCTTC; CDR3: CASSPGQGWGQQFF; size: NA; V: TRBV7-9; D: TRBD1; J: TRBJ2-1
DNA: TGTGCCACCAGTGACCAAATAAATGAGCAGTTCTTC; CDR3: CATSDQINEQFF; size: NA; V: TRBV24-1; D: NA; J: TRBJ2-1
DNA: TGTGCCAGTCGGCCGGGACTACCATACAATGAGCAGTTCTTC; CDR3: CASRPGLPYNEQFF; size: NA; V: TRBV6-2/TRBV6-3; D: TRBD2; J: TRBJ2-1
DNA: TGTGCCAGCAGGGTAGGACAGGGCAGAAAAGAGACCCAGTACTTC; CDR3: CASRVGQGRKETQYF; size: NA; V: TRBV12-3/TRBV12-4; D: TRBD1; J: TRBJ2-5
DNA: TGTGCCAGCAGCCTAAAAGGCCTTAGGACAGGGCCCACCGGGGAGCTGTTTTTT; CDR3: CASSLKGLRTGPTGELFF; size: few; V: TRBV7-8; D: TRBD1; J: TRBJ2-2
DNA: TGTGCCAGCAGGCAGACAGGCCAGAACACTGAAGCTTTCTTT; CDR3: CASRQTGQNTEAFF; size: NA; V: TRBV25-1; D: NA; J: TRBJ1-1
DNA: TGTGCCAGCAGTCAATTCCTAGCGGGAGCCTACAATGAGCAGTTCTTC; CDR3: CASSQFLAGAYNEQFF; size: NA; V: TRBV6-4; D: TRBD2; J: TRBJ2-1
DNA: TGTGCCAGCAGCTTAGGTACCCAGGGTTCACCCCTCCACTTT; CDR3: CASSLGTQGSPLHF; size: few; V: TRBV7-8; D: NA; J: TRBJ1-6
DNA: TGTGCCAGCAGTTTATCCCAGTGGACAGGAGGAAACACCATATATTTT; CDR3: CASSLSQWTGGNTIYF; size: NA; V: TRBV28; D: TRBD1; J: TRBJ1-3
DNA: TGTGCCACCAGTGACCGACTAGCGCGGACAGATACGCAGTATTTT; CDR3: CATSDRLARTDTQYF; size: many; V: TRBV24-1; D: TRBD2; J: TRBJ2-3
DNA: TGCGCCGGGACAGGGGGGTACGAGCAGTACTTC; CDR3: CAGTGGYEQYF; size: few; V: TRBV29-1; D: TRBD1; J: TRBJ2-7